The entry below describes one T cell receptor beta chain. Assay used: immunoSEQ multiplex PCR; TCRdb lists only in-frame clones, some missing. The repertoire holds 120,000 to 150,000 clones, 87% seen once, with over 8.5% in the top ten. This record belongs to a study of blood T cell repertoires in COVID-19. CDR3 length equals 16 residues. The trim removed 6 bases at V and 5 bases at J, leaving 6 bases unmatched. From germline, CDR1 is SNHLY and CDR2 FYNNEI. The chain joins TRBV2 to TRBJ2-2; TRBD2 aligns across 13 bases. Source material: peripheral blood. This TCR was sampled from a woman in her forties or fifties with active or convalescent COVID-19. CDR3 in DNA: TGTGCCAGCAGGGGGGGGACTAGCGGGAATACCGGGGAGCTGTTTTTT. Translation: CASRGGTSGNTGELFF.